This record covers a single TCR beta chain. V lost 2 bases, J lost 3 bases, and 22 bases lay in between. The CDR3 consists of 18 residues. Sequencing used immunoSEQ multiplex PCR; TCRdb keeps in-frame clones, though not all of them. The sample lists about 280,000 clones, 83% occurring once. The source of the sample is a study of blood T cell repertoires in COVID-19. Study-wide context: Italy, Spain and the United States were the sources of the convalescent and acute COVID-19 samples.

This TCR was sampled from a woman aged 45-60 years who had recovered from COVID-19. Input material: peripheral blood. The genes are TRBV6-7 and TRBJ1-2; TRBD1 might be the D (6 bases). Being an ORF, TRBV6-7 has a function that is uncertain. This CDR3 is CASSYLRSVGALDYGYTF. In DNA, the CDR3 is TGTGCCAGCAGTTACCTACGTTCGGTGGGGGCGCTGGACTATGGCTACACCTTC.